Listed below are T cell receptor beta chains from one sample, sequenced in a study of blood T cell repertoires in COVID-19. The table came from immunoSEQ multiplex PCR; TCRdb's copy has only in-frame clones and leaves some out. Of just under 350,000 clones listed, over 70% are singletons. The sample consisted of peripheral blood. The source of these receptors is a woman in her fifties or sixties with COVID-19, enrolled during active disease. CDR3s include the opening cysteine and the closing phenylalanine or tryptophan. The D gene is left open where the match is weak. Only some rows state a clone size, as once, few, many or a class for expanded clones.

v_call: TRBV5-1; clone_size: -; d_call: -; j_call: TRBJ1-1; cdr3_aa: CASSPSTGLNTEAFF; cdr3_nt: TGCGCCAGCAGCCCGTCTACAGGGTTGAACACTGAAGCTTTCTTT
v_call: TRBV19; clone_size: -; d_call: -; j_call: TRBJ2-6; cdr3_aa: CASTFRGYSGANVLTF; cdr3_nt: TGTGCCAGTACCTTTCGCGGCTACTCTGGGGCCAACGTCCTGACTTTC
v_call: TRBV11-2; clone_size: few; d_call: TRBD1; j_call: TRBJ1-5; cdr3_aa: CASSLGTGYQPQHF; cdr3_nt: TGTGCCAGCAGCTTAGGGACAGGGTACCAGCCCCAGCATTTT
v_call: TRBV5-5; clone_size: -; d_call: -; j_call: TRBJ1-1; cdr3_aa: CASSLLSTEAFF; cdr3_nt: TGTGCCAGCAGCCTCCTCTCCACTGAAGCTTTCTTT
v_call: TRBV6-5; clone_size: few; d_call: TRBD1; j_call: TRBJ2-2; cdr3_aa: CASSYSRGGVDGELFF; cdr3_nt: TGTGCCAGCAGTTACTCGAGAGGGGGCGTAGACGGGGAGCTGTTTTTT
v_call: TRBV5-5; clone_size: -; d_call: TRBD2; j_call: TRBJ2-1; cdr3_aa: CASSSRLAGTYNEQFF; cdr3_nt: TGTGCCAGCAGCTCTCGACTAGCGGGCACCTACAATGAGCAGTTCTTC
v_call: TRBV6-4; clone_size: -; d_call: TRBD1; j_call: TRBJ1-2; cdr3_aa: CASSRTGGLLVGYGYTF; cdr3_nt: TGTGCCAGCAGTAGGACAGGGGGCTTACTTGTTGGCTATGGCTACACCTTC
v_call: TRBV7-2; clone_size: -; d_call: -; j_call: TRBJ2-5; cdr3_aa: CASSLTGTTETQYF; cdr3_nt: TGTGCCAGCAGCTTAACAGGGACAACAGAGACCCAGTACTTC
v_call: TRBV7-9; clone_size: -; d_call: -; j_call: TRBJ1-5; cdr3_aa: CASSLEELRSGNQPQHF; cdr3_nt: TGTGCCAGCAGCTTAGAAGAGCTTCGGTCTGGCAATCAGCCCCAGCATTTT
v_call: TRBV9; clone_size: -; d_call: -; j_call: TRBJ2-3; cdr3_aa: CASSVGAGFTDTQYF; cdr3_nt: TGTGCCAGCAGCGTGGGAGCAGGATTCACAGATACGCAGTATTTT
v_call: TRBV30; clone_size: few; d_call: -; j_call: TRBJ2-7; cdr3_aa: CAWTPATGVLTYEQYF; cdr3_nt: TGTGCCTGGACGCCCGCTACGGGAGTACTGACCTACGAGCAGTACTTC
v_call: TRBV2; clone_size: once; d_call: TRBD2; j_call: TRBJ2-3; cdr3_aa: CASSEAALAGGRTDTQYF; cdr3_nt: TGTGCCAGCAGTGAAGCGGCGCTAGCGGGAGGACGAACAGATACGCAGTATTTT
v_call: TRBV9; clone_size: -; d_call: TRBD1; j_call: TRBJ2-3; cdr3_aa: CASAGGVNTDTQYF; cdr3_nt: TGTGCCAGCGCAGGGGGAGTTAACACAGATACGCAGTATTTT
v_call: TRBV9; clone_size: -; d_call: TRBD2; j_call: TRBJ2-1; cdr3_aa: CASSGGTSGSSYNEQFF; cdr3_nt: TGTGCCAGCAGCGGAGGGACCAGCGGGAGCTCCTACAATGAGCAGTTCTTC
v_call: TRBV3-1/TRBV3-2; clone_size: -; d_call: TRBD2; j_call: TRBJ2-2; cdr3_aa: CASSLGLAGGVGELFF; cdr3_nt: TGTGCCAGCAGCCTTGGACTAGCGGGAGGGGTCGGGGAGCTGTTTTTT
v_call: TRBV29-1; clone_size: -; d_call: -; j_call: TRBJ2-1; cdr3_aa: CSVSQSDEQFF; cdr3_nt: TGCAGCGTTTCCCAGTCCGATGAGCAGTTCTTC
v_call: TRBV7-2; clone_size: -; d_call: TRBD1; j_call: TRBJ1-1; cdr3_aa: CASSMTDRGQVAFF; cdr3_nt: TGTGCCAGCAGCATGACTGACAGGGGCCAGGTAGCTTTCTTT
v_call: TRBV19; clone_size: -; d_call: TRBD2; j_call: TRBJ2-7; cdr3_aa: CASSNLPTSGSYEQYF; cdr3_nt: TGTGCCAGTAGTAATCTCCCGACTAGCGGGTCCTACGAGCAGTACTTC
v_call: TRBV11-2; clone_size: -; d_call: TRBD2; j_call: TRBJ2-7; cdr3_aa: CASSLIWGTSGSLISEQYF; cdr3_nt: TGTGCCAGCAGCTTAATTTGGGGGACTAGCGGGAGTTTGATCTCCGAGCAGTACTTC
v_call: TRBV29-1; clone_size: -; d_call: -; j_call: TRBJ1-1; cdr3_aa: CSVIWGGTEAFF; cdr3_nt: TGCAGCGTTATTTGGGGGGGAACTGAAGCTTTCTTT
v_call: TRBV5-1; clone_size: -; d_call: TRBD1; j_call: TRBJ2-3; cdr3_aa: CASSRTGNRVTDTQYF; cdr3_nt: TGCGCCAGCAGCAGGACAGGGAATAGGGTCACAGATACGCAGTATTTT
v_call: TRBV19; clone_size: -; d_call: TRBD1; j_call: TRBJ1-2; cdr3_aa: CASSISGQGNYGYTF; cdr3_nt: TGTGCCAGTAGTATCTCCGGACAGGGAAACTATGGCTACACCTTC
v_call: TRBV24-1; clone_size: -; d_call: TRBD1; j_call: TRBJ2-7; cdr3_aa: CATSATGAAEQYF; cdr3_nt: TGTGCCACCAGTGCGACAGGGGCCGCCGAGCAGTACTTC
v_call: TRBV7-8; clone_size: -; d_call: TRBD2; j_call: TRBJ2-1; cdr3_aa: CASSLTTSGYNEQFF; cdr3_nt: TGTGCCAGCAGCTTAACCACTAGCGGATACAATGAGCAGTTCTTC
v_call: TRBV7-3; clone_size: -; d_call: -; j_call: TRBJ2-5; cdr3_aa: CASSLAPSEQETQYF; cdr3_nt: TGTGCCAGCAGCTTAGCGCCTAGCGAACAAGAGACCCAGTACTTC
v_call: TRBV5-8; clone_size: -; d_call: TRBD2; j_call: TRBJ2-1; cdr3_aa: CASSLSLAVSYNEQFF; cdr3_nt: TGTGCCAGCAGCTTGAGTCTAGCGGTATCCTACAATGAGCAGTTCTTC
v_call: TRBV7-2; clone_size: -; d_call: -; j_call: TRBJ2-2; cdr3_aa: CASSLGRENTGELFF; cdr3_nt: TGTGCCAGCAGCTTAGGGCGGGAGAACACCGGGGAGCTGTTTTTT
v_call: TRBV5-1; clone_size: -; d_call: -; j_call: TRBJ2-1; cdr3_aa: CASSFDRNEQFF; cdr3_nt: TGCGCCAGCAGCTTCGACAGGAATGAGCAGTTCTTC
v_call: TRBV5-1; clone_size: -; d_call: TRBD2; j_call: TRBJ2-5; cdr3_aa: CASSFVAGSTGETQYF; cdr3_nt: TGCGCCAGCAGCTTTGTAGCGGGCTCGACGGGAGAGACCCAGTACTTC